This T cell receptor (beta chain) was captured in a study of cytomegalovirus exposure and HLA in healthy donors. Study-wide findings and caveats: Earlier results showed most TCR beta V segments being productive about 87% or about 30% of the time. Accurate prediction of most subjects' HLA-A and HLA-B alleles from TCR beta sequences was reported. There were some V segments, including TRBV6-2 and TRBV6-3, excluded as indistinguishable.

Primers included in the PCR were 60 Vbeta and 13 Jbeta primers. Sequenced by immunoSEQ multiplex PCR; TCRdb stores in-frame clones only, minus some. The repertoire holds 120,000 or so clones, with around 79% as singletons. The CDR3 is made up of 16 amino acids. Looked up from germline, CDR1 is SGHVS and CDR2 is FNYEAQ. Between the trimmed V and J ends, which lost 1 base and 4 bases, there was a span of 16 bases. This clone was seen once. The antigen is not known. This chain links TRBV7-6 with TRBJ1-2, with unresolved D. The source of this sequence is a woman between 18 and 29 years old in good health and CMV-seronegative. The sequencing input was PBMCs. The CDR3 region is CASSLVGGRLGYGYTF. In DNA form, the CDR3 reads TGTGCCAGCAGCTTAGTTGGCGGCAGACTAGGCTATGGCTACACCTTC. The whole variable domain, remainder taken from reference TRBV7-6 and TRBJ1-2, is GAGVSQSPRYKVTKRGQDVALRCDPISGHVSLYWYRQALGQGPEFLTYFNYEAQQDKSGLPNDRFSAERPEGSISTLTIQRTEQRDSAMYRCASSLVGGRLGYGYTFGSGTRLTVV.